The clone carrying this T cell receptor beta chain was observed many times. Its antigen is currently unknown. This specimen belongs to a study of Graves' ophthalmopathy and Graves' hyperthyroidism. General observations from the study: The model flagged ophthalmopathy progression at more than 70% sensitivity and 72% to 85% specificity.

V lost 4 bases and J lost 1; bases outside the gene matches: 3. The CDR3 spans 15 residues. Ophthalmopathy donors were characterized by moderate-to-severe activity, CAS of at least 3, NOSPECS of at least 4, and duration under 3 months. RNA transcripts were the template, and TCR beta CDR3 regions were amplified from them. HTBI-primed first-round RT-PCR preceded second-round multiplex PCR. TCRdb redid the calling of the multiplex PCR reads with MiXCR, one entry per CDR3 protein. The sample has roughly 500,000 distinct CDR3 sequences; around 15% are singletons. The sequence came from a woman aged 25 to 39 with Graves' ophthalmopathy. The sequencing input was blood. The rearrangement uses TRBV12-3 or TRBV12-4 and TRBJ2-5; 10 positions match TRBD1. CDR3 in amino acids: CASSSGTGAQETQYF. CDR3 bases: TGTGCCAGCAGTTCCGGGACAGGGGCCCAAGAGACCCAGTACTTC.